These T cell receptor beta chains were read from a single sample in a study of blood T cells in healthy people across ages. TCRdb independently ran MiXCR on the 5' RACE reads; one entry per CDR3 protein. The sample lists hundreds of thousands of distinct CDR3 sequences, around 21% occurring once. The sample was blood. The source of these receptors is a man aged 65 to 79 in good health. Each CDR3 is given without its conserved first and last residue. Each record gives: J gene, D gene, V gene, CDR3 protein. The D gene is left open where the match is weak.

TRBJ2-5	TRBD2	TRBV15	ATSRSGLGGVETQY
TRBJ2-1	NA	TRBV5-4	ASSLDVGVYNEQF
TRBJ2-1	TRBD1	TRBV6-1	ASSEPGQLDNEQF
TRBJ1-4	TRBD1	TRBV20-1	SASHPGQEEEKLF
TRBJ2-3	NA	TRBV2	ASSEAASVGDTQY
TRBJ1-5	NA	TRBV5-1	ASRRDSNQPQH
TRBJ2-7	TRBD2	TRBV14	ASSKKRISGSEQY
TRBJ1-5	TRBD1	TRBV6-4	ASRDRGLQPQH
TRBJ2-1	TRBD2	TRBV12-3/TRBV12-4	ASSSPVAGERNEQF
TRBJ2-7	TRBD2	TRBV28	ASRLEGGSGLYEQY
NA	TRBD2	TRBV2	ASSEQGGSYEQY
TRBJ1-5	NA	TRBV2	ASSEALRQPQH
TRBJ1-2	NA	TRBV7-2	ASSLESSYGYT
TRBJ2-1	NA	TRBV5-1	ASSLAQAANNEQF
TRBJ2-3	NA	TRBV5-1	ASSTGGVQRADTQY
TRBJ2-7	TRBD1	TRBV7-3	ASSYDRGLEQY
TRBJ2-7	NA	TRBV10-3	AISESGWGQY
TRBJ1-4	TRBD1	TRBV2	ASRNRGLGEKLF
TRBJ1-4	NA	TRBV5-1	ASKIQTTNEKLF
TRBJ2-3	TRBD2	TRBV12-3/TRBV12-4	ASGIAGGLDTQY
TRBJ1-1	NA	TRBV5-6	ASSGAGNTEAF
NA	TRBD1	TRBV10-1	ASSQGQERYNEQF
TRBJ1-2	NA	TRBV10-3	AIKTSASALGYT
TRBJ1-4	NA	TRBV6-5	ASSYGGLGEKLF
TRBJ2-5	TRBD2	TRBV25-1	ASSDLVAGGGETQY
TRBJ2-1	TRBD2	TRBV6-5	ATLGSGSSYNEQF
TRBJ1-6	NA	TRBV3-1	ASSRPGNNSPLH
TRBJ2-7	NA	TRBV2	ASSDTLYGSYEQY
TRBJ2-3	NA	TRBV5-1	ASSPGRSSTDTQY
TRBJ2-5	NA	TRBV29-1	SVERGLETQY